A selection of T cell receptor beta chains follows, all from one sample in a study of neurological immune-mediated disorders. TCRdb analysed the 5' RACE reads with MiXCR anew, one entry per CDR3 protein. The sample contains 45,000 or so distinct CDR3 sequences, approximately 3% of which appear only once. The sample consisted of PBMCs. Receptor source: a woman in her forties or fifties with multiple sclerosis. Each CDR3 is given with its conserved first and last residue. A D gene is named only where the DNA matches it firmly. Clone size appears in some rows only: once, few, many, or a class for an expanded clone.

j_gene,abundance,d_gene,v_gene,CDR3aa,CDR3nt
TRBJ2-5,many,-,TRBV20-1,CSARRARETQYF,TGCAGTGCGCGGAGGGCCCGAGAGACCCAGTACTTC
TRBJ2-6,many,TRBD1,TRBV5-1,CASSLRLGQGLSGANVLTF,TGCGCCAGCAGCTTGCGGCTCGGACAGGGGCTTTCTGGGGCCAACGTCCTGACTTTC
TRBJ2-7,many,TRBD2,TRBV6-5,CASSYSIPSGSSYEQYF,TGTGCCAGCAGTTACTCTATCCCTAGCGGGAGCTCCTACGAGCAGTACTTC
TRBJ2-5,many,TRBD1,TRBV20-1,CSARAGQAEETQYF,TGCAGTGCTAGGGCGGGACAGGCTGAGGAGACCCAGTACTTC
TRBJ1-5,many,-,TRBV4-1,CASSQEGQNSNQPQHF,TGCGCCAGCAGCCAAGAAGGTCAGAATAGCAATCAGCCCCAGCATTTT
TRBJ2-7,many,-,TRBV12-3/TRBV12-4,CASRHSELTYEQYF,TGTGCCAGCAGGCATAGCGAGCTTACCTACGAGCAGTACTTC
TRBJ1-1,many,TRBD1,TRBV5-1,CASMGQEIIEAFF,TGCGCCAGCATGGGACAGGAAATAATTGAAGCTTTCTTT
TRBJ2-1,-,TRBD1,TRBV10-3,CAISEDRGLHNEQFF,TGTGCCATCAGTGAGGACAGGGGGCTCCACAATGAGCAGTTCTTC
TRBJ2-4,many,TRBD2,TRBV5-4,CASSSAGGLAKNIQYF,TGTGCCAGCAGCTCCGCGGGGGGATTAGCCAAAAACATTCAGTACTTC
TRBJ2-3,many,TRBD2,TRBV28,CASSFLAGTDTQYF,TGTGCCAGCAGTTTCCTAGCGGGAACAGATACGCAGTATTTT
TRBJ2-5,many,TRBD2,TRBV5-1,CASSLGTSGGKETQYF,TGCGCCAGCAGCCTCGGGACTAGCGGTGGAAAAGAGACCCAGTACTTC
TRBJ2-5,many,-,TRBV20-1,CSARVRQKETQYF,TGCAGTGCTAGAGTGAGACAGAAAGAGACCCAGTACTTC
TRBJ1-2,many,TRBD1,TRBV29-1,CSPRIPGGTNYGYTF,TGCAGCCCTCGTATTCCAGGGGGAACTAACTATGGCTACACCTTC
TRBJ1-1,-,-,TRBV4-3,CASSQDYGTATAEAFF,TGCGCCAGCAGCCAAGATTACGGAACAGCCACCGCTGAAGCTTTCTTT
TRBJ1-5,many,-,TRBV5-1,CASSQTGNQPQHF,TGCGCCAGCAGCCAAACAGGGAATCAGCCCCAGCATTTT
TRBJ2-5,many,-,TRBV5-1,CASSLRTSQETQYF,TGCGCCAGCAGCTTGAGGACTTCCCAAGAGACCCAGTACTTC
TRBJ2-7,many,-,TRBV6-5,CASRRQVLDYEQYF,TGTGCCAGCAGGCGACAGGTTTTGGACTACGAGCAGTACTTC
TRBJ2-5,many,TRBD1,TRBV10-3,CAISGRQGEETQYF,TGTGCCATCAGTGGCCGACAGGGGGAAGAGACCCAGTACTTC
TRBJ2-5,many,TRBD1,TRBV4-2,CASSQVTGGMETQYF,TGTGCCAGCAGCCAAGTTACAGGGGGCATGGAGACCCAGTACTTC
TRBJ2-5,many,TRBD2,TRBV9,CASSVAPGGAHQETQYF,TGTGCCAGCAGCGTAGCTCCGGGAGGGGCCCACCAAGAGACCCAGTACTTC
TRBJ2-3,many,-,TRBV24-1,CATSQADTQYF,TGTGCCACCTCCCAAGCAGATACGCAGTATTTT
TRBJ2-3,many,TRBD2,TRBV27,CASPRSREGLTDTQYF,TGTGCCTCCCCAAGATCCCGGGAGGGCCTAACAGATACGCAGTATTTT
TRBJ2-1,many,-,TRBV5-1,CASSSPPVEQFF,TGCGCCAGCAGCTCCCCCCCAGTCGAGCAGTTCTTC
TRBJ2-3,many,-,TRBV11-3,CASSLDGYGGTDTQYF,TGTGCCAGCAGCTTAGACGGGTACGGGGGCACAGATACGCAGTATTTT
TRBJ2-1,many,-,TRBV20-1,CSAGRSDYNEQFF,TGCAGTGCTGGTAGGTCGGATTACAATGAGCAGTTCTTC
TRBJ1-5,many,-,TRBV7-9,CASSDTGNQPQHF,TGTGCCAGCAGTGATACAGGGAATCAGCCCCAGCATTTT
TRBJ1-1,many,TRBD1,TRBV20-1,CSARWTGMDTEAFF,TGCAGTGCCCGATGGACAGGGATGGACACTGAAGCTTTCTTT